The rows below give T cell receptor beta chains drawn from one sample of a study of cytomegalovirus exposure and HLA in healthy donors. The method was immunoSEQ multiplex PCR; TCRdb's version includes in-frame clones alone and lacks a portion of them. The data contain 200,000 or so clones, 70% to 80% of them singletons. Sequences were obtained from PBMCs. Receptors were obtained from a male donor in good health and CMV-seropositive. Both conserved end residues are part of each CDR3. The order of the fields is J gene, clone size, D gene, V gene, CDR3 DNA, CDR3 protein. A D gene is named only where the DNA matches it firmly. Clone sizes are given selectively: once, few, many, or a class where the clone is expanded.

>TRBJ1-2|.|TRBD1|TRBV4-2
TGTGCCAGCAGCCAGGTACGCCCCGTTCAGGGGGACGGCTACACCTTC
CASSQVRPVQGDGYTF
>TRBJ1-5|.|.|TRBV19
TGTGCCAGTAGTATTCAAGAGTTGAATCAGCCCCAGCATTTT
CASSIQELNQPQHF
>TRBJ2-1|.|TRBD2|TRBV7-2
TGTGCCAGCAGCCAAAGGACTAGCGGAAACAATGAGCAGTTCTTC
CASSQRTSGNNEQFF
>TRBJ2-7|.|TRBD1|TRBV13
TGTGCCAGCAGCTCTGACGACAGGGGCGGCGACGAGCAGTACTTC
CASSSDDRGGDEQYF
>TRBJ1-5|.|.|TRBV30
TGTGCCTGGAGCCAGACTCGGGCAGGGAAGGGACAGCCCCAGCATTTT
CAWSQTRAGKGQPQHF
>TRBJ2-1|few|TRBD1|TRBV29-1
TGCAGCGTTGGATCCAGGGGGCTGGATGAGCAGTTCTTC
CSVGSRGLDEQFF
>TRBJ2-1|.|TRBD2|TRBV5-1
TGCGCCAGCAGCTTGATTAGGGGGCTAGGGACTAGCGGGAATGAGCAGTTCTTC
CASSLIRGLGTSGNEQFF
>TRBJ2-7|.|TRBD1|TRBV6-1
TGTGCCAGCAATGAGGGGACAGGGATCTACGAGCAGTACTTC
CASNEGTGIYEQYF
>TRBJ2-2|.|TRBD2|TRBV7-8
TGTGCCAGCAGCCCCCGGGCCCAGCGGGGGGGCGCCGGGGAGCTGTTTTTT
CASSPRAQRGGAGELFF
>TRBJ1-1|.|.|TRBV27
TGTGCCAGCGCCCAGGAACCCGGAGGTGTGACTGAAGCTTTCTTT
CASAQEPGGVTEAFF
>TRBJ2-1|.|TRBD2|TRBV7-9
TGTGCCAGCAGCTTAGGAGGTCGGGGGACTAGTGGCAATGAGCAGTTCTTC
CASSLGGRGTSGNEQFF
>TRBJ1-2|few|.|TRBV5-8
TGTGCCAGCAGCCCCCGGAGGGGCGCCGACACCTTC
CASSPRRGADTF
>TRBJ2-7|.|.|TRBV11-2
TGTGCCAGCAGCTTAATCGGGGGCTACGAGCAGTACTTC
CASSLIGGYEQYF
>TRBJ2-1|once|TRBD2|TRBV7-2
TGTGCCAGCAGCGGAGGACTAGCGGTTTACAATGAGCAGTTCTTC
CASSGGLAVYNEQFF
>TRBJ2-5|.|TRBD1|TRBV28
TGTGCCAGCAGTTTGCGGACAGGTGGTTACGAGACCCAGTACTTC
CASSLRTGGYETQYF
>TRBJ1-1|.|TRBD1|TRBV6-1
TGTGCCAGCAGTGTACCAGGGACAGCCGAAGCTTTCTTT
CASSVPGTAEAFF
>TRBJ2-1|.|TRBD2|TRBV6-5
TGTGCCAGCAGGCTCCCCGGGGGGTCCAATGAGCAGTTCTTC
CASRLPGGSNEQFF
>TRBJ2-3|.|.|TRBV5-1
TGCGCCAGCAGCTCGTTCCTAGCGTCTTCCACAGATACGCAGTATTTT
CASSSFLASSTDTQYF
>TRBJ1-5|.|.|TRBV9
TGTGCCAGCAGCGTACAGGGATCTAATCAGCCCCAGCATTTT
CASSVQGSNQPQHF
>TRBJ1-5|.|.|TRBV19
TGTGCCAGTAAAGTAGGGGCTAACAATCAGCCCCAGCATTTT
CASKVGANNQPQHF
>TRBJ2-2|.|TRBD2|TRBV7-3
TGTGCCAGCAGCCGCAGAGGACTAGCGGGAGGGAGAGTATCCGGGGAGCTGTTTTTT
CASSRRGLAGGRVSGELFF
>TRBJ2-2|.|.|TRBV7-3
TGTGCCAGCAGCCCCCACCGGAGCACCGGGGAGCTGTTTTTT
CASSPHRSTGELFF
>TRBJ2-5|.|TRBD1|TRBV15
TGTGCCACCAGCAGGTCCTACAGAAGGGACAGGGAAGAGACCCAGTACTTC
CATSRSYRRDREETQYF
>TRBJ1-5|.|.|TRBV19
TGTGCCAGTAGTATAGGGGGCGATCAGCCCCAGCATTTT
CASSIGGDQPQHF
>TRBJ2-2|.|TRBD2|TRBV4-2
TGTGCCAGCAGCCAAGGGGTAGCGGGGACGAACACCGGGGAGCTGTTTTTT
CASSQGVAGTNTGELFF
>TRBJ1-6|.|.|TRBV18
TGTGCCAGCTCACCAAACTTAGGAGGCGCGGGCTTGACCCTCCACTTT
CASSPNLGGAGLTLHF
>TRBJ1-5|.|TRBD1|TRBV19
TGTGCCAGTAGTTCCCCCGGGACAGGGAATCAGCCCCAGCATTTT
CASSSPGTGNQPQHF
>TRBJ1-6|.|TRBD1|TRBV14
TGTGCCAGCAGCCACCTCCCGGGACAGACCCAGTATAATTCACCCCTCCACTTT
CASSHLPGQTQYNSPLHF
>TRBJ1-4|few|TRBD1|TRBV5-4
TGTGCCAGCAGCTTGGGGACAGGGGATGAAAAACTGTTTTTT
CASSLGTGDEKLFF
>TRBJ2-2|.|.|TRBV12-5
TGTGCTAGTGGTTTGGTGGGGGCGACCGGGGAGCTGTTTTTT
CASGLVGATGELFF
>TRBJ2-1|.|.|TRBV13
TGTGCCAGCAGCTTGGCTGCGAGGAATGAGCAGTTCTTC
CASSLAARNEQFF
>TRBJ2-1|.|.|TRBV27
TGTGCCACCCGAGGGCCCGATGTGGATGAGCAGTTCTTC
CATRGPDVDEQFF
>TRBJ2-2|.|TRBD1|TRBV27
TGTGCCAGCAGTACGGGACAGACCGGCACCGGGGAGCTGTTTTTT
CASSTGQTGTGELFF
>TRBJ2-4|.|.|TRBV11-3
TGTGCCAGCACCCCCCGGAGCCAAAAAAACATTCAGTACTTC
CASTPRSQKNIQYF
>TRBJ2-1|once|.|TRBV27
TGTGCCAGCAGTCGGGACTTCTCCTACAATGAGCAGTTCTTC
CASSRDFSYNEQFF
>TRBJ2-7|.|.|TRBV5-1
TGCGCCAGCAGCTTGGGGACAGCCCTAACCTACGAGCAGTACTTC
CASSLGTALTYEQYF
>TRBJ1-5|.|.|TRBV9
TGTGCCAGCAGCGTAGGGCAGGGGAATCAGCCCCAGCATTTT
CASSVGQGNQPQHF
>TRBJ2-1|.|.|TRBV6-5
TGTGCCAGCAGTTACTTAACAGGGCCCCCAGGGAATGAGCAGTTCTTC
CASSYLTGPPGNEQFF
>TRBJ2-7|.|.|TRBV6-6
TGTGCCAGCAGTCCTCCGGACAGAACCACCTACGAGCAGTACTTC
CASSPPDRTTYEQYF
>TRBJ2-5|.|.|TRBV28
TGTGCCAGCAATCCTACGGGAGTCCTGTACCAAGAGACCCAGTACTTC
CASNPTGVLYQETQYF
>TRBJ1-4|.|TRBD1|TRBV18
TGTGCCAGCTCACCACCGGGACAGGCGCTTCCGATTGAAAAACTGTTTTTT
CASSPPGQALPIEKLFF
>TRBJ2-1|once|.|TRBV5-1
TGCGCCAGCAGCTTGAGGTGGGGCGGTGAGCAGTTCTTC
CASSLRWGGEQFF
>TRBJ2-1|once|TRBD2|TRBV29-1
TGCAGCGTAGCGGGGGGGCCTCATGAGCAGTTCTTC
CSVAGGPHEQFF
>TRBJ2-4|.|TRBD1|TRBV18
TGTGCCAGCTCACCACCCGGGACAGCAGGGGACATTCAGTACTTC
CASSPPGTAGDIQYF
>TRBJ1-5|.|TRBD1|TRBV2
TGTGCCAGCAGGGAGGGACAGGGTCCCCAGCCCCAGCATTTT
CASREGQGPQPQHF
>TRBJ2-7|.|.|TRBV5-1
TGCGCCAGCAGCTTCCAGGGATCCTACGAGCAGTACTTC
CASSFQGSYEQYF
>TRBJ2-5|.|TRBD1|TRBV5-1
TGCGCCAGCAGCCTGACAGGGGATAAAGAGACCCAGTACTTC
CASSLTGDKETQYF
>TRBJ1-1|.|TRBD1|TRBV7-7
TGTGCCAGCAGTTTCGACAGGGGCGCTGAAGCTTTCTTT
CASSFDRGAEAFF
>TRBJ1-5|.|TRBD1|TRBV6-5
TGTGCCAGCAGTTGGAGTGGACAGGGCGATCAGCCCCAGCATTTT
CASSWSGQGDQPQHF
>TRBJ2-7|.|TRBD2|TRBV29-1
TGCAGCGGTGGGACTAGCGGATCCTACGAGCAGTACTTC
CSGGTSGSYEQYF
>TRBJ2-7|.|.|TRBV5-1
TGCGCCAGCAGCCCTCAACAGGAGAGTGGCTACGAGCAGTACTTC
CASSPQQESGYEQYF